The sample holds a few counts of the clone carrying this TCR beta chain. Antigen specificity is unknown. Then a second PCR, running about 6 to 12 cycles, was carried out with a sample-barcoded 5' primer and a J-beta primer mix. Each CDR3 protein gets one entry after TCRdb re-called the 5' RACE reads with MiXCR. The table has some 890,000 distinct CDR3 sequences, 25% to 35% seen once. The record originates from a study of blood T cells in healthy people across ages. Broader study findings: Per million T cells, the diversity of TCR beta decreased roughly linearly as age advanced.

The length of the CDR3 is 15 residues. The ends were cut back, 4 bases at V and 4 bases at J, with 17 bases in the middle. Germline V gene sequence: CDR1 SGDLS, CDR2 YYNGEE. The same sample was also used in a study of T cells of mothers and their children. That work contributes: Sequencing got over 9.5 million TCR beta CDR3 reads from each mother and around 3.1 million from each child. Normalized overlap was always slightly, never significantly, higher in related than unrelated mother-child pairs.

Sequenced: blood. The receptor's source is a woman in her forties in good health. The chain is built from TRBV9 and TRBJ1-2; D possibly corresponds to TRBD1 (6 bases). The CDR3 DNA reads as TGTGCCAGCAGCCCATTGACAGGCATCCCCTATGGCTACACCTTC. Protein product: CASSPLTGIPYGYTF.